This T cell receptor (beta chain) stems from a study of cytomegalovirus exposure and HLA in healthy donors. Study-level results: Of the V segments, some could not be distinguished, including TRBV6-2 and TRBV6-3, and were excluded. Reports indicate that TCR beta sequences accurately predicted the HLA-A and HLA-B alleles of most subjects.

PCR amplification relied on 60 Vbeta primers (plus 13 Jbeta primers). This table comes from immunoSEQ multiplex PCR, and its TCRdb copy is limited to in-frame clones, with some not included. The data contain about 110,000 clones, approximately 74% of them singletons. A word on this clone: As yet, its antigen is unknown.

The CDR3 consists of 13 residues. The V and J ends lost 0 bases and 7 bases respectively, with 10 bases between them. The germline V gene encodes CDR1 GTSNPN and CDR2 SVGIG (reference sequence). This chain links TRBV30 with TRBJ1-5; D remains unclear. The specimen sequenced was PBMCs. The source is a woman between 40 and 50 years old in good health and CMV-seropositive. The CDR3 region is CAWSVRERQPQHF. For the CDR3, the DNA is TGTGCCTGGAGTGTACGGGAGAGACAGCCCCAGCATTTT.